This is a list of T cell receptor beta chains from one sample in a study of graft-versus-host responses after intestinal transplantation. For these receptors, no antigen is known. The protocol was immunoSEQ multiplex PCR, while the TCRdb copy is restricted to in-frame clones and leaves out a portion. This table has roughly 100,000 clones, roughly 93% appearing once. The sequenced sample was unstimulated CD8+ T cells sorted from spleen or lymph node cells, obtained before intestinal transplant. These receptors all stem from a human donor who received an intestinal transplant. Both conserved end residues are part of each CDR3.

length: 11; V: TRBV19; J: TRBJ2-7; CDR3: CASGWAGEQYF
length: 14; V: TRBV11-2; J: TRBJ2-5; CDR3: CASSYTGVQETQYF
length: 15; V: TRBV29-1; J: TRBJ1-2; CDR3: CSVVGSGWEDYGYTF
length: 14; V: TRBV5-6; J: TRBJ2-1; CDR3: CASSLSPTGEGQFF
length: 14; V: TRBV7-9; J: TRBJ1-2; CDR3: CASSFTGGIYGYTF
length: 14; V: TRBV5-4; J: TRBJ1-1; CDR3: CASSQTGGDTEAFF
length: 14; V: TRBV9; J: TRBJ2-7; CDR3: CASSPSGGTYEQYF
length: 14; V: TRBV27; J: TRBJ2-2; CDR3: CASREDRALGELFF
length: 14; V: TRBV6-1; J: TRBJ1-2; CDR3: CASSEISEDYGYTF
length: 12; V: TRBV11-2; J: TRBJ2-7; CDR3: CASSPLGGEQYF
length: 12; V: TRBV25-1; J: TRBJ1-1; CDR3: CASSWGTTEAFF
length: 17; V: TRBV27; J: TRBJ2-2; CDR3: CASRTLAGGLNTGELFF
length: 14; V: TRBV28; J: TRBJ2-7; CDR3: CASSFGISPYEQYF
length: 14; V: TRBV10-1; J: TRBJ1-1; CDR3: CASSATQVNTEAFF
length: 12; V: TRBV9; J: TRBJ2-7; CDR3: CASSGQGPEQYF
length: 17; V: TRBV19; J: TRBJ2-3; CDR3: CASSIWASGGYTDTQYF
length: 14; V: TRBV6-5; J: TRBJ1-2; CDR3: CASSYSTGPYGYTF
length: 15; V: TRBV2; J: TRBJ2-3; CDR3: CASRGLAGYTDTQYF
length: 11; V: TRBV4-1; J: TRBJ1-1; CDR3: CASSQGAEAFF
length: 16; V: TRBV6-5; J: TRBJ1-6; CDR3: CASSYSNDRRFSPLHF
length: 13; V: TRBV4-1; J: TRBJ1-3; CDR3: CASSQTTGNTIYF
length: 14; V: TRBV7-8; J: TRBJ1-3; CDR3: CASSKQGSGNTIYF
length: 15; V: TRBV9; J: TRBJ1-2; CDR3: CASSALDYVGYGYTF
length: 13; V: TRBV9; J: TRBJ2-2; CDR3: CASSGGNTGELFF
length: 17; V: TRBV7-6; J: TRBJ2-3; CDR3: CASRLSGGGAATDTQYF
length: 14; V: TRBV15; J: TRBJ1-2; CDR3: CATSRASGFYGYTF
length: 16; V: TRBV11-2; J: TRBJ1-6; CDR3: CASSFSRSSYNSPLHF
length: 15; V: TRBV2; J: TRBJ1-5; CDR3: CASSAGMNSNQPQHF
length: 16; V: TRBV10-3; J: TRBJ2-1; CDR3: CAISATSGGSGDEQFF
length: 14; V: TRBV14; J: TRBJ2-1; CDR3: CASSDTFGGTEQFF
length: 13; V: TRBV12-5; J: TRBJ2-1; CDR3: CASGQDSDNEQFF
length: 12; V: TRBV27; J: TRBJ2-7; CDR3: CASSGLGHEQYF
length: 15; V: TRBV2; J: TRBJ2-1; CDR3: CASSVQGSSHNEQFF
length: 16; V: TRBV7-9; J: TRBJ2-5; CDR3: CASSLVGDSWEETQYF
length: 14; V: TRBV29-1; J: TRBJ2-7; CDR3: CSVEDERTNNEQYF
length: 13; V: TRBV5-6; J: TRBJ1-1; CDR3: CASSAGQSFEAFF
length: 13; V: TRBV7-9; J: TRBJ2-5; CDR3: CASSGQGEETQYF
length: 14; V: TRBV5-6; J: TRBJ2-1; CDR3: CASSFGQGHNEQFF
length: 14; V: TRBV10-3; J: TRBJ2-1; CDR3: CAISVEGLVNEQFF
length: 14; V: TRBV2; J: TRBJ2-5; CDR3: CASSATSGAETQYF
length: 19; V: TRBV12-5; J: TRBJ2-1; CDR3: CASGFFSWGRLAGYNEQFF
length: 12; V: TRBV29-1; J: TRBJ2-3; CDR3: CSVEGVRDTQYF
length: 15; V: TRBV30; J: TRBJ2-1; CDR3: CAWRRVASIRDEQFF
length: 11; V: TRBV11-3; J: TRBJ2-3; CDR3: CASSSTDTQYF
length: 16; V: TRBV5-4; J: TRBJ2-1; CDR3: CASSSELAGGLNEQFF
length: 13; V: TRBV19; J: TRBJ2-1; CDR3: CASSIALDSGQFF
length: 15; V: TRBV4-1; J: TRBJ1-2; CDR3: CASSHKQGAAYGYTF
length: 12; V: TRBV27; J: TRBJ2-1; CDR3: CASSRTDNEQFF
length: 18; V: TRBV19; J: TRBJ2-1; CDR3: CASSIYWTSGGVRHEQFF
length: 12; V: TRBV6-5; J: TRBJ1-1; CDR3: CASSPDPTEAFF